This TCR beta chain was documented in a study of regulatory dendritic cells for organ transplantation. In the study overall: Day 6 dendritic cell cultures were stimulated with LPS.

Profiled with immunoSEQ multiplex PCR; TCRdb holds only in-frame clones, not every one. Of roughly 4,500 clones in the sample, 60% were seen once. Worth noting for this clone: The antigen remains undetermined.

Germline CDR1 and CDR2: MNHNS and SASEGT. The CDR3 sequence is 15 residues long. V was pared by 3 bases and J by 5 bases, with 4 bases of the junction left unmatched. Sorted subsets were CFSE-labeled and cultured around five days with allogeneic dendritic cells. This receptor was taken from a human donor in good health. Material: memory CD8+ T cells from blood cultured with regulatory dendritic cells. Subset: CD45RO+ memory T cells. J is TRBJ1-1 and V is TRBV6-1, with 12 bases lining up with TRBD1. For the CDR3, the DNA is TGTGCCAGCAGTGATGGGACAGGGGGCAAGACTGAAGCTTTCTTT. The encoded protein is CASSDGTGGKTEAFF.